This TCR beta chain came from a study of cytomegalovirus exposure and HLA in healthy donors. Comments on this clone: What it recognizes is unknown.

PCR amplification relied on 60 Vbeta primers (plus 13 Jbeta primers). Produced via immunoSEQ multiplex PCR; TCRdb's table is partial and in-frame only. The top ten clones hold about 1.5% of a sample with under 200,000 clones, around four fifths of them seen once. Trimming at V came to 4 bases and at J to 8 bases, leaving 6 bases not matched to a gene. There are 13 residues in the CDR3. Germline CDR1 reads SGDLS; CDR2 reads YYNGEE. Findings and limits, study-wide: Analyses of presence and absence presupposed an approximately uniform sequencing depth across donors. Available immune exposure information was restricted to CMV serostatus only. Later on, a genetic analysis was performed. It linked a missense variant in DCLRE1C with V- and J-gene trimming of TCR beta.

Specimen: PBMCs. This rearrangement joins TRBV9 to TRBJ1-2, with 9 nucleotides matching TRBD1. This TCR was sampled from a woman aged 25 to 39 in good health and CMV-seronegative. Here the CDR3 reads CASSPRTGDGYTF. The CDR3, as DNA: TGTGCCAGCAGCCCCCGGACAGGGGACGGCTACACCTTC. Based on the CDR3 plus reference TRBV9 and TRBJ1-2, the full variable domain is DSGVTQTPKHLITATGQRVTLRCSPRSGDLSVYWYQQSLDQGLQFLIQYYNGEERAKGNILERFSAQQFPDLHSELNLSSLELGDSALYFCASSPRTGDGYTFGSGTRLTVV.